This T cell receptor beta chain emerged from a study of T cell changes during pregnancy in multiple sclerosis. TCRdb keeps only in-frame clones here, not all; method: immunoSEQ multiplex PCR. The sample lists about 44,000 clones, about nine tenths seen once, with roughly 0.69% in the top ten. CDR3 length equals 13 residues. V dropped 10 bases and J dropped 1 base, with 11 bases sitting between them. The germline gives CDR1 MNHNS, CDR2 SASEGT. This sequence joins TRBV6-1 and TRBJ2-1; the D gene is possibly TRBD2 (5 bases). This clonotype was obtained from a female donor with multiple sclerosis, enrolled in a pregnancy study. Source: CD4+ T cells from peripheral blood mononuclear cells, taken in the first trimester of pregnancy. The CDR3 region has the DNA TGTGCCAATAGCGTAGGTTCCTACAATGAGCAGTTCTTC. Translated, it gives CANSVGSYNEQFF.